The 23 T cell receptor beta chains presented below share a single source sample, sequenced in a study of blood T cell repertoires in COVID-19. The repertoire was sequenced with immunoSEQ multiplex PCR; TCRdb's copy has only in-frame clones and lacks some. The data show some 66,000 clones, 70% to 80% seen once. Sequenced material: peripheral blood. The receptors here all came from a woman of 80 years or more with acute or convalescent COVID-19.

This clone was counted a single time. This rearrangement joins TRBV28 to TRBJ2-3; 9 bases map to TRBD1. The junction had 9 bases not matched to a gene; V was cut back by 5 bases and J by 6 bases. CDR3 length: 15 residues. The V gene's germline CDR1 is MDHEN and CDR2 SYDVKM. The CDR3 DNA is TGTGCCAGCAGTGGGTCAGGGACAGGGTCGGATACGCAGTATTTT. Protein: CASSGSGTGSDTQYF.

CDR3 DNA sequence: TGCAGTGCTAGTGGTCAGACTAGCGCCCAGGAGCAGTTCTTC. Its translation: CSASGQTSAQEQFF. This chain links TRBV20-1 with TRBJ2-1; TRBD2 matches at 8 bases. This CDR3 comprises 14 residues. J lost 10 bases, V lost 3 bases, and 11 bases had no gene match. Germline CDR1 reads DFQATT; CDR2 reads SNEGSKA (reference sequence).

V gene TRBV9 combines with J gene TRBJ1-3; D is unclear. Germline V gene sequence: CDR1 SGDLS, CDR2 YYNGEE. The CDR3 is 18 amino acids. V was shortened by 4 bases and J by 0 bases, with 20 bases between the two germline ends. The CDR3 coding sequence is TGTGCCAGCAGCACCCCCAGAGGCCAGATGATCTCTGGAAACACCATATATTTT. Residues: CASSTPRGQMISGNTIYF. Complete variable domain (other parts from reference TRBV9 and TRBJ1-3): DSGVTQTPKHLITATGQRVTLRCSPRSGDLSVYWYQQSLDQGLQFLIQYYNGEERAKGNILERFSAQQFPDLHSELNLSSLELGDSALYFCASSTPRGQMISGNTIYFGEGSWLTVV.

CDR3 loop: CASSSFSREGRETQYF. As DNA, the CDR3 is TGTGCCAGCAGCTCGTTTTCCCGGGAGGGCCGGGAGACCCAGTACTTC. The chain links TRBV14 to TRBJ2-5; 8 bases fit TRBD2. The length of the CDR3 is 16 residues. V trimming: 5 bases; J trimming: 5 bases; junction bases outside the gene matches: 13. The germline V gene has CDR1 SGHDN and CDR2 FVKESK.

In regard to this clone: A much larger clonotype is one base distant, so this may be a read error. The gene calls are TRBV5-1 and TRBJ2-2; D possibly matches TRBD1 or TRBD2 (5 bases each). CDR3 length: 16 amino acids. The germline CDR1 and CDR2 sequences are SGHRS and YFSETQ. The CDR3 protein is CPRSLGRAPRTGELFF. The CDR3 DNA reads as TGCCCCCGCAGCTTGGGGCGGGCCCCCCGCACCGGGGAGCTGTTTTTT.

The V gene is TRBV13, the J gene TRBJ2-1; perhaps TRBD2 as D (6 bases). This CDR3 region has 16 residues. The ends were cut back, 5 bases at V and 4 bases at J, with 18 bases in the middle. The V gene's germline CDR1 is PRHDT and CDR2 FYEKMQ (reference sequence). In DNA, the CDR3 is TGTGCCAGCAGCCCTTCCTCGGGAGCGCAATACAATGAGCAGTTCTTC. Protein product: CASSPSSGAQYNEQFF.

The genes are TRBV29-1 and TRBJ2-4; TRBD2 might be the D (5 bases). Germline V gene sequence: CDR1 SQVTM, CDR2 ANQGSEA. V was clipped by 3 bases and J by 7 bases, with 7 bases between them. The CDR3 spans 11 residues. DNA for the CDR3: TGCAGCGTTGAGAGAGGGAACATTCAGTACTTC. Its translation: CSVERGNIQYF.

With regard to this clone: Sequence at one end of the junction differs from germline and may be a read error. The CDR3 loop is CASSIGTGPLSYYFF. The CDR3 bases are TGTGCCAGTAGTATTGGGACAGGGCCTTTGAGCTACTACTTTTTT. The chain is built from TRBV19 and TRBJ1-1; 9 nucleotides line up with TRBD1. The CDR3 runs to 15 residues. Germline CDR1 and CDR2: LNHDA and SQIVND (reference sequence).

This chain connects TRBV28 to TRBJ2-6; D is unclear. Between the trimmed V and J ends, which lost 2 bases and 0 bases, there was a span of 2 bases. Germline V gene lookup returns CDR1 MDHEN and CDR2 SYDVKM. There are 14 residues in the CDR3. For the CDR3, the DNA is TGTGCCAGCAGTTTACGCTCTGGGGCCAACGTCCTGACTTTC. It is translated as CASSLRSGANVLTF. The variable domain in full, with the rest retrieved from reference TRBV28 and TRBJ2-6, is DVKVTQSSRYLVKRTGEKVFLECVQDMDHENMFWYRQDPGLGLRLIYFSYDVKMKEKGDIPEGYSVSREKKERFSLILESASTNQTSMYLCASSLRSGANVLTFGAGSRLTVL.

This chain uses TRBV10-2 with TRBJ1-3; D is possibly TRBD1 (5 bases). V lost 2 bases to trimming and J lost 3 bases, with 11 bases between them. The CDR3 totals 15 residues. The germline V gene encodes CDR1 WSHSY and CDR2 SAAADI. The CDR3 sequence: CASSEPDRVGNTIYF. In nucleotides, the CDR3 is TGCGCCAGCAGTGAGCCCGACAGAGTTGGAAACACCATATATTTT.

This clone was counted once. The chain couples TRBV3-1 (or the pseudogene TRBV3-2) to TRBJ2-5; 8 nucleotides align to TRBD1. This CDR3 is built from 15 residues. The J segment lost 5 bases and the V segment lost 5 bases, leaving 10 bases of the junction unmatched. The germline gives CDR1 LGHDT, CDR2 YNNKEL (reference sequence). This CDR3 is CASSYRRQGQETQYF. In DNA form, the CDR3 reads TGTGCCAGCAGCTACCGTCGACAGGGGCAGGAGACCCAGTACTTC.

The CDR3 spells CASSPGGEYEQYF. The CDR3 nucleotides are TGTGCCAGCTCACCGGGAGGGGAGTACGAGCAGTACTTC. The chain carries TRBV18 and TRBJ2-7, with TRBD2 matching over 7 bases. The CDR3 length is 13 residues. Germline V gene data show CDR1 as KGHSH and CDR2 as LQKENI. V lost 3 bases to trimming and J lost 4 bases; unmatched junction nucleotides: 3.

This chain links TRBV24-1 with TRBJ2-2; D uncertain. Per the germline V gene, CDR1 is KGHDR and CDR2 is SFDVKD. The V and J ends lost 0 bases and 7 bases respectively, with 5 bases between them. The CDR3 consists of 13 residues. CDR3 in DNA: TGTGCCACCAGTGATTTGCATCACGGGGAGCTGTTTTTT. It encodes CATSDLHHGELFF.

The chain couples TRBV3-1 (or the pseudogene TRBV3-2) to TRBJ2-1; 8 bases agree with TRBD2. Trimming took 0 bases from V and 11 from J; bases not matched to a gene: 15. Germline V CDR1 and CDR2: LGHDT, YNNKEL (reference sequence). This CDR3 is 17 amino acids long. The CDR3 nucleotides are TGTGCCAGCAGCCAAGACCGGGAGGGAGGCTTGGCGATGAAGCAGTTCTTC. Amino acid sequence: CASSQDREGGLAMKQFF.

V usage is TRBV2 and J usage is TRBJ2-5, with D perhaps TRBD1 (6 bases). The CDR3 sequence is 16 residues long. V was shortened by 7 bases and J by 1 base, with 19 bases between the two germline ends. Germline V CDR1 and CDR2: SNHLY, FYNNEI. CDR3 DNA sequence: TGTGCCAGCACCCTGAGGGGGTGGGGGACCCAAGAGACCCAGTACTTC. Its translation is CASTLRGWGTQETQYF.

The V gene is TRBV3-1 (or the pseudogene TRBV3-2), the J gene TRBJ2-7; perhaps TRBD1 as D (5 bases). Trimming cost V 4 bases and J 3 bases, with 25 bases left between them. Germline V gives CDR1 LGHDT, CDR2 YNNKEL (reference sequence). The CDR3 consists of 18 residues. CDR3 region: CASSPSLPGRAYFYEQYF. The CDR3 DNA sequence: TGTGCCAGCAGCCCCTCCCTCCCTGGCAGGGCCTATTTCTACGAGCAGTACTTC.

The chain joins TRBV4-1 to TRBJ2-1; tentatively, D is TRBD2 (5 bases). This CDR3 region has 17 residues. Trimming pared 0 bases from V and 2 bases from J, leaving 14 bases between. Germline lookup yields CDR1 MGHRA and CDR2 YSYEKL. CDR3 amino acids: CASSQDPGTGTYNEQFF. The DNA for the CDR3 is TGCGCCAGCAGCCAAGATCCGGGTACGGGGACCTACAATGAGCAGTTCTTC.

This rearrangement joins TRBV6-5 to TRBJ2-7; 10 nucleotides match TRBD2. The CDR3 contains 15 residues. Unmatched junction bases numbered 2, after V lost 0 bases and J lost 3 bases. From germline, CDR1 is MNHEY and CDR2 SVGAGI. The chain's CDR3 is CASSYSASGSYEQYF. The CDR3 coding sequence is TGTGCCAGCAGTTACTCGGCTAGCGGGAGCTACGAGCAGTACTTC.

The rearrangement joins TRBV9 to TRBJ2-7; 9 nucleotides match TRBD1. Losses at the gene ends were 4 bases for V and 3 bases for J; bases not matched to a gene: 5. The CDR3 is 14 amino acids. CDR1 and CDR2 (germline): SGDLS, YYNGEE. CDR3 bases: TGTGCCAGCAGCCCCCGGGGACAGGGCTACGAGCAGTACTTC. Amino acids: CASSPRGQGYEQYF.

The chain couples TRBV19 to TRBJ2-3; 8 positions match TRBD1. The CDR3 extends over 15 amino acids. The junction had 5 bases not matched to a gene; V was cut back by 5 bases and J by 1 base. From germline, CDR1 is LNHDA and CDR2 SQIVND (reference sequence). CDR3 DNA: TGTGCCAGTAGTGACAGGGGAATTCGCACAGATACGCAGTATTTT. Its translation is CASSDRGIRTDTQYF.

The chain's CDR3 is CSAGEEKLFF. The CDR3 nucleotides read TGCAGCGCTGGGGAGGAAAAACTGTTTTTT. The chain employs TRBV29-1 and TRBJ1-4; D not resolved. The CDR3 has 10 amino acids. Trimming cost V 7 bases and J 8 bases, with 8 bases left between them. In germline, CDR1 is SQVTM, CDR2 ANQGSEA. Drawing the rest from reference TRBV29-1 and TRBJ1-4, the complete variable domain is SAVISQKPSRDICQRGTSLTIQCQVDSQVTMMFWYRQQPGQSLTLIATANQGSEATYESGFVIDKFPISRPNLTFSTLTVSNMSPEDSSIYLCSAGEEKLFFGSGTQLSVL.

This chain joins TRBV27 and TRBJ1-1, with 9 bases lining up with TRBD1. V dropped 2 bases and J dropped 3; count of bases not matched to a gene: 10. This CDR3 comprises 17 residues. Per the germline V gene, CDR1 is MNHEY and CDR2 is SMNVEV (reference sequence). As DNA, the CDR3 is TGTGCCAGCAGTTTACACGGACAGGGGATTGGAGACACTGAAGCTTTCTTT. This encodes CASSLHGQGIGDTEAFF.

This clone was detected once. This chain connects TRBV27 to TRBJ2-3, with 13 bases matching TRBD2. Trimming cost V 0 bases and J 0 bases; bases outside gene matches: 9. The CDR3 length is 20 residues. Germline CDR1 and CDR2: MNHEY and SMNVEV (reference sequence). In DNA form, the CDR3 reads TGTGCCAGCAGTTTATCGGGGGGGACTAGCGGGATGACTAGCACAGATACGCAGTATTTT. Amino acids: CASSLSGGTSGMTSTDTQYF.